This T cell receptor (beta chain) was observed in a study of blood T cells in healthy people across ages. Points from the study as a whole: While age rose, TCR beta diversity per million T cells dropped in a roughly linear way.

PBMCs were isolated at a quantity of at least 6.5 million per sample. Total RNA, at least 5.5 micrograms per sample, was extracted from PBMCs. Alongside a J-beta primer mix, a sample-barcoded 5' primer served in a second PCR lasting roughly 6 to 11 cycles. Each of the cDNA molecules was tagged by a template-switch adaptor with 12 random nucleotides. MiXCR, applied by TCRdb to the 5' RACE reads, yields one record per CDR3 protein. The sample has 1 million or so distinct CDR3 sequences, around 45% seen once. The germline CDR1 and CDR2 sequences are DFQATT and SNEGSKA (reference sequence). The CDR3 is 12 residues long. Trimming cost V 4 bases and J 4 bases, with 9 bases left between them. This clonotype has only a few counts. What it binds is not known.

The sequencing input was blood. The chain links TRBV20-1 to TRBJ2-3, with D unresolved. This sequence originates from a woman aged 60-70 years in good health. CDR3 in DNA: TGCAGTGCTAACCTCCCCCCAGATACGCAGTATTTT. Translated, it gives CSANLPPDTQYF.